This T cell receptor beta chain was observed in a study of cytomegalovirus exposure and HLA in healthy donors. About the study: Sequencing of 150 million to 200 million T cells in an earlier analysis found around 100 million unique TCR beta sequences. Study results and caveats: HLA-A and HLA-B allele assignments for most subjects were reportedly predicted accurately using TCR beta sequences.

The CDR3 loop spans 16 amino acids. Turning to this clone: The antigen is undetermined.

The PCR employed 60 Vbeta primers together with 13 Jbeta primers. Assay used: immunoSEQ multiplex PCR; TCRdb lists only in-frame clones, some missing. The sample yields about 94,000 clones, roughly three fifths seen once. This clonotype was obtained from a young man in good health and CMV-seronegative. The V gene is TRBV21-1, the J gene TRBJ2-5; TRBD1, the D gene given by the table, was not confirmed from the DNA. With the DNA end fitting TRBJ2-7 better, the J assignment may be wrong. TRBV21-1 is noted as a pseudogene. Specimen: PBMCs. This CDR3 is CASNQLGRPWHYEQYF. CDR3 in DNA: TGTGCCAGCAACCAACTGGGGCGGCCCTGGCACTACGAGCAGTACTTC.